A selection of T cell receptor beta chains follows, all from one sample in a study of brain T cells in children with intractable seizures. Here immunoSEQ multiplex PCR was the method, and the copy in TCRdb shows in-frame clones only, minus some. This sample has about 110,000 clones, with approximately 94% found just once. The sample here was peripheral blood, taken at surgery. The receptors were sampled from a boy less than two years old with hemimegalencephaly and intractable seizures. Each CDR3 is given with its conserved first and last residue. Each record gives: D gene, clone size, V gene, J gene, CDR3 DNA, CDR3 protein. A D gene is named only where the DNA matches it firmly. Expanded clones are given a class, and other clones once, few, many or no size at all.

>TRBD1|-|TRBV27|TRBJ2-7
TGTGCCAGCAGTTTAAGGGACAGGAGATTCTACGAGCAGTACTTC
CASSLRDRRFYEQYF
>TRBD1|-|TRBV28|TRBJ2-5
TGTGCCAGCAGTCCCCCGACAGGGTGGGGAGAGACCCAGTACTTC
CASSPPTGWGETQYF
>TRBD1|once|TRBV9|TRBJ1-4
TGTGCCAGCAGCTCCCGGACAGGGGTGAATGAAAAACTGTTTTTT
CASSSRTGVNEKLFF
>TRBD1|-|TRBV13|TRBJ1-6
TGTGCCAGCAGCGATGGACAGGGTTCGAATTCACCCCTCCACTTT
CASSDGQGSNSPLHF
>-|-|TRBV10-3|TRBJ1-5
TGTGCCATCAGTCCCCGAGGGGTGAGCAATCAGCCCCAGCATTTT
CAISPRGVSNQPQHF
>TRBD1|-|TRBV6-4|TRBJ1-1
TGTGCCAGCAGTGACTACAGGGGGCTTACTTTCTTT
CASSDYRGLTFF
>TRBD2|-|TRBV9|TRBJ2-6
TGTGCCAGCAGCGTACAATCCGGGACTAGATCCTCTGGGGCCAACGTCCTGACTTTC
CASSVQSGTRSSGANVLTF
>-|-|TRBV10-3|TRBJ1-4
TGTGCCACCAGAGGGGAGGCGGGTGAAAAACTGTTTTTT
CATRGEAGEKLFF
>TRBD1|-|TRBV2|TRBJ2-7
TGTGCCAGAGAATCAACCGGGACAGGTACCTACGAGCAGTACTTC
CARESTGTGTYEQYF
>-|-|TRBV21-1|TRBJ2-5
TGTGCCAGCAGCAAACGGCAGGGGGCGAGGGAGACCCAGTACTTC
CASSKRQGARETQYF
>TRBD1|-|TRBV6-2/TRBV6-3|TRBJ1-4
TGTGCCAGCAGTTCCCTGACAGGGAATGAAAAACTGTTTTTT
CASSSLTGNEKLFF
>-|-|TRBV11-3|TRBJ2-7
TGTGCCAGCAGCACCAAGGCCTACGAGCAGTACTTC
CASSTKAYEQYF
>-|-|TRBV4-1|TRBJ2-5
TGCGCCAGCAGCCAAGTCATACAAGAGACCCAGTACTTC
CASSQVIQETQYF
>-|-|TRBV6-4|TRBJ1-1
TGTGCCACTTTCATGAACACTGAAGCTTTCTTT
CATFMNTEAFF
>TRBD1|-|TRBV29-1|TRBJ1-2
TGCAGCGTCATTTCTGGGACAGGGGGCTACACCTTC
CSVISGTGGYTF